A selection of T cell receptor beta chains follows, all from one sample in a study of T-cell reconstitution after alpha-beta-depleted transplantation in children. Using its own MiXCR run on the PCR reads, TCRdb lists one record per CDR3 protein. This table has 500,000 to 600,000 distinct CDR3 sequences, about 30% appearing once. The sample consisted of PBMCs from the stem cell graft donor, taken from the stem cell graft. All receptors come from a human donor who donated a stem cell graft to a child with aplastic anemia. Both conserved end residues are part of each CDR3. A D gene is named only where the DNA matches it firmly. Not all rows give a size; the values are once, few, many and, for expanded clones, a class.

>NA|TRBJ2-5|few|TRBV7-9
CASSLGGTGRETQYF
TGTGCCAGCAGCTTAGGGGGAACCGGGCGAGAGACCCAGTACTTC
>NA|TRBJ2-3|NA|TRBV10-1
CASSESSTDTQYF
TGCGCCAGCAGTGAGTCCAGCACAGATACGCAGTATTTT
>TRBD1|TRBJ2-1|few|TRBV5-6
CASSSTRQGGYNEQFF
TGTGCCAGCAGCTCCACCCGACAGGGCGGGTACAATGAGCAGTTCTTC
>NA|TRBJ2-5|NA|TRBV15
CATSREMVQETQYF
TGTGCCACCAGCAGAGAAATGGTCCAAGAGACCCAGTACTTC
>TRBD1|TRBJ2-2|NA|TRBV28
CASSTDRGQTGELFF
TGTGCCAGCAGCACGGACAGGGGGCAAACCGGGGAGCTGTTTTTT
>NA|TRBJ2-1|few|TRBV20-1
CSAGGGTLPYNEQFF
TGCAGTGCTGGGGGAGGGACACTACCCTACAATGAGCAGTTCTTC
>TRBD1|TRBJ2-1|NA|TRBV5-4
CASSWRQGNEQFF
TGTGCCAGCAGCTGGCGACAGGGAAATGAGCAGTTCTTC
>NA|TRBJ2-1|NA|TRBV7-2
CASSPRDPRPYNEQFF
TGTGCCAGCAGCCCCCGGGACCCGAGACCCTACAATGAGCAGTTCTTC
>NA|TRBJ1-6|few|TRBV7-8
CASSSYYNSPLHF
TGTGCCAGCAGCTCCTACTATAATTCACCCCTCCACTTT
>TRBD2|TRBJ2-1|NA|TRBV5-1
CASSPVMAGASYNEQFF
TGCGCCAGCAGCCCGGTGATGGCGGGAGCCTCCTACAATGAGCAGTTCTTC
>NA|TRBJ2-5|NA|TRBV7-6
CASSLVTRDPELETQYF
TGTGCCAGCAGCTTAGTCACACGGGACCCCGAATTGGAGACCCAGTACTTC
>NA|TRBJ1-5|NA|TRBV18
CASSPPGPANQPQHF
TGTGCCAGCTCACCACCGGGGCCAGCTAATCAGCCCCAGCATTTT
>NA|TRBJ1-5|NA|TRBV12-3/TRBV12-4
CASSSNPAGGYSNQPQHF
TGTGCCAGCAGTTCGAATCCGGCGGGTGGCTATAGCAATCAGCCCCAGCATTTT
>NA|TRBJ2-7|NA|TRBV6-1
CASRLALSSYEQYF
TGTGCCAGCAGACTAGCCTTGAGCTCCTACGAGCAGTACTTC
>NA|TRBJ2-2|NA|TRBV7-9
CASSLVLRGPNTGELFF
TGTGCCAGCAGCTTAGTTTTGCGGGGCCCGAACACCGGGGAGCTGTTTTTT
>TRBD1|TRBJ2-7|NA|TRBV2
CASSVDDRGFGEQYF
TGTGCCAGCAGTGTGGATGACAGGGGGTTCGGCGAGCAGTACTTC
>TRBD2|TRBJ2-2|NA|TRBV5-1
CASSLAGGRPGELFF
TGCGCCAGCAGCCTAGCGGGAGGTCGTCCCGGGGAGCTGTTTTTT
>NA|TRBJ1-2|NA|TRBV7-8
CASSPAGQPGGHTF
TGTGCCAGCAGCCCAGCCGGGCAGCCCGGGGGCCACACCTTC
>TRBD2|TRBJ2-3|once|TRBV19
CASSPLVAGDTQYF
TGTGCCAGTAGTCCCCTAGTAGCGGGAGATACGCAGTATTTT
>NA|TRBJ1-5|NA|TRBV12-3/TRBV12-4
CASSLSEGYSNQPQHF
TGTGCCAGCAGTTTAAGTGAAGGTTATAGCAATCAGCCCCAGCATTTT
>TRBD2|TRBJ2-5|NA|TRBV7-9
CASSPRTSPRQETQYF
TGTGCCAGCAGCCCAAGGACTAGCCCCCGCCAAGAGACCCAGTACTTC
>NA|TRBJ2-1|NA|TRBV5-1
CASSLGSLYNEQFF
TGCGCCAGCAGCTTGGGCAGCCTATACAATGAGCAGTTCTTC
>TRBD2|TRBJ2-1|NA|TRBV27
CASSRPGLAGFIQEQFF
TGTGCCAGCAGTCGACCGGGCCTAGCGGGATTTATCCAGGAGCAGTTCTTC
>NA|TRBJ1-5|NA|TRBV20-1
CSARARGSGGNQPQHF
TGCAGTGCTAGGGCTCGGGGGAGCGGGGGCAATCAGCCCCAGCATTTT
>TRBD1|TRBJ1-2|few|TRBV29-1
CSVDRGIRGYTF
TGCAGCGTGGACAGGGGGATAAGGGGCTACACCTTC
>NA|TRBJ2-1|NA|TRBV6-2/TRBV6-3
CASSYRLTHEQFF
TGTGCCAGCAGTTACAGACTCACACACGAGCAGTTCTTC
>NA|TRBJ2-1|NA|TRBV5-1
CASSLLATGDNEQFF
TGCGCCAGCAGCTTACTAGCTACAGGGGACAATGAGCAGTTCTTC
>NA|TRBJ2-3|NA|TRBV11-1
CASSSTPGLWHSSTDTQYF
TGTGCCAGCAGCTCCACTCCAGGACTCTGGCATTCCTCGACAGATACGCAGTATTTT
>NA|TRBJ2-5|NA|TRBV5-1
CASRTMPGGETQYF
TGCGCCAGCCGGACAATGCCCGGGGGAGAGACCCAGTACTTC
>TRBD2|TRBJ2-3|few|TRBV11-1
CASSSTKATSASTDTQYF
TGTGCCAGCAGCTCTACGAAGGCAACTAGCGCTAGCACAGATACGCAGTATTTT
>NA|TRBJ1-2|few|TRBV27
CASRSDTGYTF
TGTGCCAGTCGTTCCGACACTGGCTACACCTTC
>NA|TRBJ1-2|NA|TRBV3-1
CASSPGGTPSPNYGYTF
TGTGCCAGCAGCCCTGGGGGCACCCCTAGCCCAAACTATGGCTACACCTTC
>TRBD1|TRBJ1-5|NA|TRBV19
CASSETGVGQPQHF
TGTGCCAGTAGCGAAACAGGGGTAGGTCAGCCCCAGCATTTT
>NA|TRBJ2-1|NA|TRBV9
CASSASGGSPLNEQFF
TGTGCCAGCAGCGCCTCTGGAGGGAGTCCCTTAAATGAGCAGTTCTTC
>NA|TRBJ2-1|NA|TRBV4-2
CASSQDPRTNEQFF
TGTGCCAGCAGCCAAGACCCCCGGACCAATGAGCAGTTCTTC
>NA|TRBJ2-5|NA|TRBV11-2
CASSFVLVPGGRETQYF
TGTGCCAGCAGCTTCGTTCTAGTGCCAGGCGGTCGTGAGACCCAGTACTTC
>NA|TRBJ1-2|few|TRBV7-2
CASSPWDGVNGYTF
TGTGCCAGCAGCCCCTGGGACGGTGTAAATGGCTACACCTTC
>TRBD1|TRBJ1-1|NA|TRBV7-2
CASSSQGVGTEAFF
TGTGCCAGCAGCTCGCAGGGGGTTGGGACTGAAGCTTTCTTT
>NA|TRBJ2-5|NA|TRBV7-2
CASSLTGWRETQYF
TGTGCCAGCAGCTTAACGGGGTGGAGAGAGACCCAGTACTTC
>NA|TRBJ1-6|NA|TRBV28
CASSLGSGFRSPLHF
TGTGCCAGCAGTTTAGGATCGGGGTTTCGGTCACCCCTCCACTTT
>TRBD2|TRBJ2-3|NA|TRBV7-2
CASSLIAGYTDTQYF
TGTGCCAGCAGCTTGATAGCGGGATACACAGATACGCAGTATTTT
>NA|TRBJ2-2|few|TRBV20-1
CSATRGTPNTGELFF
TGCAGTGCAACACGCGGGACCCCTAACACCGGGGAGCTGTTTTTT
>NA|TRBJ1-2|many|TRBV20-1
CSARPSGRSNYGYTF
TGCAGTGCTAGACCGTCGGGACGGTCTAACTATGGCTACACCTTC
>NA|TRBJ2-7|few|TRBV6-5
CASSYSTVRVAYEQYF
TGTGCCAGCAGTTACTCGACTGTGCGGGTCGCATACGAGCAGTACTTC
>TRBD2|TRBJ2-1|NA|TRBV24-1
CATSDSHIAGVPYNEQFF
TGTGCCACCAGTGATTCACATATAGCGGGAGTCCCCTACAATGAGCAGTTCTTC